This is a list of T cell receptor beta chains from one sample in a study of early T cells in non-severe SARS-CoV-2 infection. Using its own MiXCR run on the 5' RACE reads, TCRdb lists one record per CDR3 protein. This repertoire shows roughly 34,000 distinct CDR3 sequences, around 4.3% found once; its top ten account for about 5.5%. The sequencing input was whole blood. The receptors derive from an adult who was a healthcare worker with PCR-confirmed SARS-CoV-2 infection or an uninfected control (not recorded which). CDR3s include the opening cysteine and the closing phenylalanine or tryptophan. The D gene is left open where the match is weak. Not all rows give a size; the values are once, few, many and, for expanded clones, a class.

cdr3_aa cdr3_nt j_call v_call clone_size d_call
CASSFNPEYEQYF TGTGCCAGCAGCTTTAACCCCGAATACGAGCAGTACTTC TRBJ2-7 TRBV7-6 many -
CSVEGMDLMSSYNEQFF TGCAGCGTTGAAGGCATGGACCTTATGAGCTCCTACAATGAGCAGTTCTTC TRBJ2-1 TRBV29-1 many -
CASSLRRGNGNQPQHF TGTGCCAGCAGTTTAAGAAGGGGGAACGGCAATCAGCCCCAGCATTTT TRBJ1-5 TRBV12-3/TRBV12-4 - -
CSAYTSGSIEGNEQFF TGCAGTGCTTATACTAGCGGGAGTATCGAGGGCAATGAGCAGTTCTTC TRBJ2-1 TRBV20-1 many TRBD2
CASSPDRGDTQYF TGCGCCAGCAGCCCTGACCGGGGGGATACGCAGTATTTT TRBJ2-3 TRBV5-1 - -
CASSERIREKLFF TGTGCCAGCAGTGAAAGAATACGGGAAAAACTGTTTTTT TRBJ1-4 TRBV6-4 few -
CASSVGAEFYEQYF TGTGCCAGCAGCGTGGGGGCCGAGTTCTACGAGCAGTACTTC TRBJ2-7 TRBV9 many -
CASSGGATNEKLFF TGTGCCAGCAGTGGCGGAGCAACTAATGAAAAACTGTTTTTT TRBJ1-4 TRBV12-3/TRBV12-4 many -
CASSLNGGNLFGDTQYF TGTGCCAGCAGCTTAAATGGAGGGAATTTATTTGGGGATACGCAGTATTTT TRBJ2-3 TRBV7-3 many -
CASSRDSYTEAFF TGTGCCAGCTCACGGGACAGTTACACTGAAGCTTTCTTT TRBJ1-1 TRBV18 many TRBD1
CSVGEGQNIQYF TGCAGCGTTGGAGAGGGCCAAAACATTCAGTACTTC TRBJ2-4 TRBV29-1 many -
CASSRNGDSGNSPLHF TGTGCCAGCAGTAGAAACGGGGACAGCGGTAATTCACCCCTCCACTTT TRBJ1-6 TRBV2 many TRBD1
CSARDTGAYGYTF TGCAGTGCTAGAGATACCGGGGCCTATGGCTACACCTTC TRBJ1-2 TRBV20-1 - -
CATSVDRASNNEQFF TGTGCCACCAGCGTTGACAGGGCATCCAACAATGAGCAGTTCTTC TRBJ2-1 TRBV24-1 many TRBD1
CASSTGQPQETQYF TGCGCCAGCAGCACGGGACAGCCGCAAGAGACCCAGTACTTC TRBJ2-5 TRBV5-1 few TRBD1
CASSSERGSTDTQYF TGTGCCAGCAGCTCAGAGCGGGGCAGCACAGATACGCAGTATTTT TRBJ2-3 TRBV5-6 many TRBD2